The 5 T cell receptor beta chains presented below share a single source sample, sequenced in a study of blood T cells in healthy people across ages. Then a second PCR, running roughly 7 to 11 cycles, was carried out with a sample-barcoded 5' primer and a J-beta primer mix. TCRdb re-called the 5' RACE reads through MiXCR, storing one row per CDR3 protein. The table lists over 750,000 distinct CDR3 sequences, about 25% of them singletons. The sample also formed part of further work on T cells of mothers and their children.

Sequencing was carried out using blood. These receptors were obtained from a boy between 10 and 17 years old in good health.

V and J are TRBV11-3 and TRBJ2-5; D possibly matches TRBD1 or TRBD2 (5 bases each). Germline V lookup: CDR1 SGHNT, CDR2 YENEEA. The germline V and J ends were trimmed by 0 bases and 2 bases, with 10 bases remaining between them. The CDR3 runs 15 residues. The CDR3 DNA sequence: TGTGCCAGCAGCTTAGAGGGGACCTCACAAGAGACCCAGTACTTC. Translating it yields CASSLEGTSQETQYF.

The chain uses TRBV2 and TRBJ2-4; 11 bases are a match to TRBD1. V lost 7 bases, J lost 7 bases, and 3 bases stayed unmatched. This CDR3 is 13 amino acids long. Per germline, CDR1 SNHLY and CDR2 FYNNEI. CDR3 sequence reads: CASTGTGGNIQYF. The DNA for the CDR3 is TGTGCCAGCACGGGGACAGGGGGGAACATTCAGTACTTC.

The table lists this clonotype with a few counts. The chain has TRBV14 and TRBJ1-2, with a possible D match to TRBD1 (5 bases). V gave up 1 base and J gave up 10 bases, with 25 bases separating them. CDR1 is SGHDN, CDR2 FVKESK, per germline. This CDR3 contains 17 residues. DNA of the CDR3: TGTGCCAGCAGCCAAGGACAGCTCGACTCTATTTATCCTCCCTACACCTTC. Its protein is CASSQGQLDSIYPPYTF.

This clonotype turned up a few times. V usage is TRBV7-2 and J usage is TRBJ1-4; possible D gene TRBD1, 6 bases. The V end lost 1 base, the J end lost 3 bases, and 12 bases lay between the germline ends. The germline V gene encodes CDR1 SGHTA and CDR2 FQGNSA. This CDR3 contains 16 residues. The CDR3 region is CASSLVGAGANEKLFF. DNA of the CDR3: TGTGCCAGCAGCTTAGTGGGGGCGGGAGCTAATGAAAAACTGTTTTTT.

The rearrangement links TRBV7-9 to TRBJ2-1, with D perhaps TRBD2 (7 bases). The CDR3 contains 18 residues. The V end was cut by 5 bases, the J end by 6 bases, with 26 bases between. Germline V gene lookup returns CDR1 SEHNR and CDR2 FQNEAQ (reference sequence). CDR3 coding DNA: TGTGCCAGCAGCCACGAGGGGGGAATCGGGACTACCACCAATGAGCAGTTCTTC. Its protein product is CASSHEGGIGTTTNEQFF. Full variable domain (rest looked up from reference TRBV7-9 and TRBJ2-1): DTGVSQNPRHKITKRGQNVTFRCDPISEHNRLYWYRQTLGQGPEFLTYFQNEAQLEKSRLLSDRFSAERPKGSFSTLEIQRTEQGDSAMYLCASSHEGGIGTTTNEQFFGPGTRLTVL.